The 30 T cell receptor beta chains below come from one sample, sequenced in a study of long-term antiretroviral therapy in people with HIV (dated by TCRdb to the early 2020s). The immunoSEQ hsTCRB v3.0 assay was used at survey level resolution to sequence the TRB variable region. The table comes from immuneACCESS by way of TCRdb, which keeps in-frame sequences with V and J called. Part of the clones is missing from these tables; in studies checked, under half for an unresolved V gene and the rest for unknown reasons. This sample has about 14,000 clones in its table, and more than 65% of those were observed once. The leading ten clones occupy roughly a quarter of the sample. The material was unsorted PBMCs, obtained 3.1 years after starting antiretroviral therapy. The receptors derive from a man in his forties with HIV.

In regard to this clone: Other DNA sequences of this sample code for an identical CDR3. V and J are TRBV27 and TRBJ2-7; either TRBD1 or TRBD2 may supply D (5 bases each). Trimming pared 0 bases from V and 0 bases from J, leaving 12 bases between. The germline CDR1 and CDR2 sequences are MNHEY and SMNVEV (reference sequence). This CDR3 is 16 amino acids long. As DNA, the CDR3 is TGTGCCAGCAGTTTATCGGGACGGTTGAGCTCCTACGAGCAGTACTTC. Translating it yields CASSLSGRLSSYEQYF.

The V and J genes are TRBV30 and TRBJ2-2; maybe TRBD2 (5 bases). The germline V and J ends were trimmed by 3 bases and 3 bases, with 14 bases remaining between them. CDR3 length: 15 amino acids. Germline loops: CDR1 GTSNPN, CDR2 SVGIG (reference sequence). The CDR3 sequence is CAWRSPGSYTGELFF. The CDR3 DNA reads as TGTGCCTGGAGGTCTCCGGGATCATACACCGGGGAGCTGTTTTTT.

The chain has TRBV5-6 and TRBJ1-2; 7 bases fit TRBD1. V shed 4 bases, J shed 4 bases, and the junction held 4 bases outside the gene matches. The CDR3 extends over 13 amino acids. Germline CDR1 reads SGHDT; CDR2 reads YYEEEE. The CDR3 DNA follows: TGTGCCAGCAGCCCGACAGGGTTCTATGGCTACACCTTC. Protein: CASSPTGFYGYTF.

The rearrangement uses TRBV19 and TRBJ2-1, with D unclear. Trimming cost V 1 base and J 2 bases, with 9 bases left between them. Germline lookup yields CDR1 LNHDA and CDR2 SQIVND (reference sequence). The CDR3 is 15 amino acids. The CDR3 DNA sequence: TGTGCCAGTAGTATAGTTACCGGGCCCTACAATGAGCAGTTCTTC. It is translated as CASSIVTGPYNEQFF.

The chain couples TRBV10-3 to TRBJ1-2; 8 nucleotides match TRBD1. V shed 10 bases, J shed 6 bases, and the junction held 4 bases outside the gene matches. The CDR3 covers 11 residues. Per germline, CDR1 ENHRY and CDR2 SYGVKD. CDR3 bases: TGTGCCAGCGGACAGGGCGATGGCTACACCTTC. Translation gives CASGQGDGYTF.

V gene TRBV27 combines with J gene TRBJ1-2, with 7 bases matching TRBD1. From germline, CDR1 is MNHEY and CDR2 SMNVEV (reference sequence). The CDR3 contains 13 residues. V lost 4 bases to trimming and J lost 4 bases; unmatched junction nucleotides: 3. The CDR3 DNA is TGTGCCAGCAGTTCCTCAGGGGGCTATGGCTACACCTTC. Amino acids: CASSSSGGYGYTF.

The CDR3 protein is CASSLTQGVNQPQHF. Written as DNA, the CDR3 is TGTGCCAGTAGTTTAACGCAGGGGGTCAATCAGCCCCAGCATTTT. The V gene is TRBV19, the J gene TRBJ1-5; 7 bases agree with TRBD1. Germline V gene data show CDR1 as LNHDA and CDR2 as SQIVND (reference sequence). The CDR3 loop spans 15 amino acids. V lost 5 bases, J lost 3 bases, and 7 bases stayed unmatched.

The V call is TRBV7-9, the J call TRBJ2-7; TRBD1 aligns across 10 bases. Per germline, CDR1 SEHNR and CDR2 FQNEAQ (reference sequence). The ends lost 5 bases at V and 4 bases at J; junction bases unmatched: 5. The CDR3 runs to 14 residues. CDR3 sequence (DNA): TGTGCCAGCAGCCGCCCGGGACAGGGGTACGAGCAGTACTTC. It encodes CASSRPGQGYEQYF. Full variable domain (outside the CDR3, taken from reference TRBV7-9 and TRBJ2-7): DTGVSQNPRHKITKRGQNVTFRCDPISEHNRLYWYRQTLGQGPEFLTYFQNEAQLEKSRLLSDRFSAERPKGSFSTLEIQRTEQGDSAMYLCASSRPGQGYEQYFGPGTRLTVT.

The CDR3, as DNA: TGTGCCAGCAGTTCCGGGACTATAATCCTCACAGATACGCAGTATTTT. Translation gives CASSSGTIILTDTQYF. J is TRBJ2-3 and V is TRBV27, with 7 nucleotides matching TRBD2. This CDR3 has 16 amino acids. Per the germline V gene, CDR1 is MNHEY and CDR2 is SMNVEV (reference sequence). V lost 4 bases to trimming and J lost 2 bases; unmatched junction nucleotides: 9.

This clone was observed a handful of times. V usage is TRBV6-1 and J usage is TRBJ1-4; D gene ambiguous. The V gene's germline CDR1 is MNHNS and CDR2 SASEGT. CDR3 length: 15 amino acids. V lost 8 bases, J lost 2 bases, and 15 bases lay in between. CDR3 protein: CASSSGPATNEKLFF. DNA of the CDR3: TGTGCCAGCTCCAGTGGGCCTGCGACTAATGAAAAACTGTTTTTT.

V is TRBV11-2 and J is TRBJ1-2; 9 bases are a match to TRBD1. J gave up 4 bases and V 4 bases, and 4 bases lay outside the gene matches. The CDR3 runs to 14 residues. Germline V lookup: CDR1 SGHAT, CDR2 FQNNGV. The CDR3 here is CASSSSTGGYGYTF. The CDR3 nucleotides are TGTGCCAGCAGCTCGTCGACAGGGGGCTATGGCTACACCTTC.

This clone was detected only a few times. The chain links TRBV5-1 to TRBJ1-2; tentatively, D is TRBD1 (6 bases). Germline assignment: CDR1 SGHRS and CDR2 YFSETQ. V was shortened by 3 bases and J by 6 bases, with 24 bases between the two germline ends. The CDR3 contains 17 residues. The CDR3 region is CASSYHESQGRPHGYTF. The CDR3 DNA follows: TGCGCCAGCAGCTACCATGAGTCACAGGGCCGTCCTCATGGCTACACCTTC.

This sequence joins TRBV5-1 and TRBJ1-1; D not certain. Germline CDR1 reads SGHRS; CDR2 reads YFSETQ. The CDR3 sequence is 15 residues long. V dropped 3 bases and J dropped 1 base, with 13 bases sitting between them. In DNA form, the CDR3 reads TGCGCCAGCAGCTCCGATGTTCCCTCGAACACTGAAGCTTTCTTT. It translates to CASSSDVPSNTEAFF. Full variable domain (remainder filled in from reference TRBV5-1 and TRBJ1-1): KAGVTQTPRYLIKTRGQQVTLSCSPISGHRSVSWYQQTPGQGLQFLFEYFSETQRNKGNFPGRFSGRQFSNSRSEMNVSTLELGDSALYLCASSSDVPSNTEAFFGQGTRLTVV.

The chain combines TRBV13 with TRBJ2-7; D perhaps matches TRBD1 (6 bases). Trimming pared 4 bases from V and 0 bases from J, leaving 16 bases between. CDR3 length: 16 residues. Germline values: CDR1 PRHDT, CDR2 FYEKMQ (reference sequence). Here the CDR3 DNA reads TGTGCCAGCAGCTCCTACGTGGCGGACAGCTCCTACGAGCAGTACTTC. Its translation: CASSSYVADSSYEQYF.

This chain connects TRBV18 to TRBJ1-1; D is ambiguous. This CDR3 region has 14 residues. Germline loops: CDR1 KGHSH, CDR2 LQKENI. Trimming removed 6 bases from V and 5 bases from J, with 16 bases in between. The CDR3 nucleotides read TGTGCCAGCTCTTTAACGGACCAAGGGACTGAAGCTTTCTTT. This translates into CASSLTDQGTEAFF.

The rearrangement joins TRBV7-2 to TRBJ2-7; possibly TRBD1 for D (6 bases). V shed 4 bases and J shed 3 bases, with 10 bases lying between them. Germline loops: CDR1 SGHTA, CDR2 FQGNSA. The CDR3 is made up of 13 amino acids. In DNA form, the CDR3 reads TGTGCCAGCAGCTCAGGACAGCTCTACGAGCAGTACTTC. It encodes CASSSGQLYEQYF.

This clone was observed a handful of times. This chain uses TRBV6-1 with TRBJ1-6; 10 nucleotides agree with TRBD1. V lost 5 bases to trimming and J lost 10 bases; unmatched junction nucleotides: 2. CDR1 is MNHNS, CDR2 SASEGT, per germline. CDR3 length: 13 amino acids. In DNA form, the CDR3 reads TGTGCCAGCAGTTGGGACAGGGGATCACCCCTCCACTTT. This gives the protein CASSWDRGSPLHF.

The chain joins TRBV5-4 to TRBJ2-5, with D maybe TRBD1 (6 bases). CDR1 is SGHNT, CDR2 YYREEE, per germline (reference sequence). Trimming stripped 3 bases from V and 5 bases from J, with 14 bases between. The CDR3 is 14 residues long. The CDR3 nucleotides are TGTGCCAGCAGCTCTAGACAGGTGGGGGAGACCCAGTACTTC. Amino acid sequence: CASSSRQVGETQYF. Drawing the rest from reference TRBV5-4 and TRBJ2-5, the complete variable domain is ETGVTQSPTHLIKTRGQQVTLRCSSQSGHNTVSWYQQALGQGPQFIFQYYREEENGRGNFPPRFSGLQFPNYSSELNVNALELDDSALYLCASSSRQVGETQYFGPGTRLLVL.

The gene calls are TRBV5-1 and TRBJ1-5, with a weak D call TRBD1 (5 bases). This CDR3 is 15 amino acids long. Germline V lookup: CDR1 SGHRS, CDR2 YFSETQ. Trimming pared 2 bases from V and 7 bases from J, leaving 16 bases between. The CDR3 nucleotides read TGCGCCAGCAGCTTTACCGGGACCTGGGGCCAGCCCCAGCATTTT. The encoded protein is CASSFTGTWGQPQHF.

This chain uses TRBV7-8 with TRBJ2-1; 8 bases agree with TRBD2. Germline CDR1 SGHVS, CDR2 FQNEAQ. This CDR3 spans 16 amino acids. V lost 1 base and J lost 3; bases outside the gene matches: 5. This CDR3 reads CASSLVGRGGYNEQFF. The CDR3 DNA reads as TGTGCCAGCAGCTTAGTGGGTCGGGGGGGCTACAATGAGCAGTTCTTC.

This clone is labeled as medium-sized. The chain recombines TRBV9 with TRBJ1-2, with D hard to call. CDR1 is SGDLS and CDR2 is YYNGEE in the germline V gene. This CDR3 has 11 amino acids. With 4 bases removed from V and 11 bases from J, the gap between germline ends came to 12 bases. In nucleotides, the CDR3 is TGTGCCAGCAGCTACCAAAGTTATTACACCTTC. It encodes CASSYQSYYTF.

This clone is medium-sized within its sample. The chain couples TRBV6-5 to TRBJ1-5, with a possible D match to TRBD1 (6 bases). Trimming stripped 5 bases from V and 7 bases from J, with 12 bases between. CDR1 is MNHEY, CDR2 SVGAGI, per germline. There are 13 residues in the CDR3. CDR3 residues: CASSPQGKQPQHF. The CDR3 coding sequence is TGTGCCAGCAGTCCTCAGGGGAAACAGCCCCAGCATTTT.

CDR3 DNA sequence: TGTGCCAGCAGCTTCCAGGGCGAGCAGTACTTC. Its translation: CASSFQGEQYF. The V and J genes are TRBV7-9 and TRBJ2-7; TRBD1 might be the D (5 bases). CDR3 length: 11 amino acids. Between the trimmed V and J ends, which lost 3 bases and 6 bases, there was a span of 6 bases. CDR1 and CDR2 (germline): SEHNR, FQNEAQ (reference sequence).

A few counts support this clone. The chain has TRBV5-6 and TRBJ1-6; the D is unclear. V shed 1 base and J shed 4 bases, with 12 bases lying between them. There are 16 residues in the CDR3. Germline CDR1 and CDR2: SGHDT and YYEEEE. The CDR3 here is CASSLRPPDYNSPLHF. CDR3 in DNA: TGTGCCAGCAGCTTGCGGCCGCCAGATTATAATTCACCCCTCCACTTT.

The rearrangement uses TRBV7-2 and TRBJ2-3; 10 bases line up with TRBD2. This CDR3 has 15 amino acids. In germline, CDR1 is SGHTA, CDR2 FQGNSA. Trimming cost V 3 bases and J 2 bases; bases outside gene matches: 2. CDR3 loop: CASSFSGGFTDTQYF. The CDR3 DNA follows: TGTGCCAGCAGCTTTAGCGGGGGGTTCACAGATACGCAGTATTTT.

This chain joins TRBV29-1 and TRBJ1-1; D is perhaps TRBD1 (6 bases). The CDR3 totals 15 residues. V gave up 6 bases and J gave up 1 base, with 18 bases separating them. CDR1 is SQVTM, CDR2 ANQGSEA, per germline. The CDR3 loop is CSVGQPRGSNTEAFF. CDR3 nucleotides: TGCAGCGTAGGGCAGCCGAGGGGGTCGAACACTGAAGCTTTCTTT.

The V and J genes are TRBV5-1 and TRBJ2-3; D is tentatively TRBD1 or TRBD2 (6 bases each). The V gene's germline CDR1 is SGHRS and CDR2 YFSETQ. V dropped 0 bases and J dropped 0 bases, with 11 bases sitting between them. This CDR3 comprises 16 residues. CDR3 protein: CASSLDAGTSTDTQYF. DNA of the CDR3: TGCGCCAGCAGCTTGGACGCGGGGACAAGCACAGATACGCAGTATTTT.

This clone has more than one count but fewer than ten. The rearrangement uses TRBV6-5 and TRBJ2-7; D ambiguous. The CDR3 is 14 residues long. The germline V and J ends were trimmed by 0 bases and 3 bases, with 9 bases remaining between them. Germline V lookup: CDR1 MNHEY, CDR2 SVGAGI. CDR3 bases: TGTGCCAGCAGTTACTCGAACAGCTACTACGAGCAGTACTTC. Protein product: CASSYSNSYYEQYF.

Judged by abundance, this clone is medium-sized. The chain is built from TRBV13 and TRBJ2-7; TRBD1 might be the D (6 bases). CDR1 is PRHDT and CDR2 is FYEKMQ in the germline V gene (reference sequence). V dropped 0 bases and J dropped 0 bases, with 9 bases sitting between them. The CDR3 is made up of 15 amino acids. CDR3 residues: CASSLGQGSSYEQYF. The CDR3 region has the DNA TGTGCCAGCAGCTTAGGGCAGGGGTCCTCCTACGAGCAGTACTTC. Full variable domain (remainder filled in from reference TRBV13 and TRBJ2-7): AAGVIQSPRHLIKEKRETATLKCYPIPRHDTVYWYQQGPGQDPQFLISFYEKMQSDKGSIPDRFSAQQFSDYHSELNMSSLELGDSALYFCASSLGQGSSYEQYFGPGTRLTVT.

V gene TRBV4-1 combines with J gene TRBJ1-5; 8 nucleotides align to TRBD1. This CDR3 region has 14 residues. With 4 bases clipped from V and 2 bases from J, the junction kept 1 base outside the gene matches. CDR1 MGHRA and CDR2 YSYEKL come from the germline V gene. The DNA for the CDR3 is TGCGCCAGCAGCCCGGACAGGGGCAATCAGCCCCAGCATTTT. This gives the protein CASSPDRGNQPQHF.